The present entry profiles one TCR beta chain with its context. Its target is not known. Germline V gene data show CDR1 as MNHEY and CDR2 as SVGEGT. V shed 8 bases, J shed 7 bases, and the junction held 13 bases outside the gene matches. CDR3 length: 14 residues. cDNA specific to TCR beta was made from about 550 ng of total RNA, with a constant-region primer employed for priming. Construction of TCR beta libraries relied on three successive nested multiplex PCR rounds employing slightly modified ARM-PCR. For approximately 11 cycles apiece, the opening two PCR rounds ran with TRBV1-TRBV30 forward primers and a C-beta reverse primer. TCRdb recomputed calls from the multiplex PCR reads with MiXCR, one row per CDR3 protein. The data hold approximately 40,000 distinct CDR3 sequences, with 70% to 85% observed a single time. Co-extraction yielded RNA and DNA from about 20-30 mg of unsorted bulk tissue. Among the patients, all had chronic HBV infection and none had been treated.

This specimen comes from a study of tumor-infiltrating lymphocytes in primary liver carcinoma. Study-level results: Lower overlap was observed for tumor-adjacent and tumor-blood pairs relative to tumor region pairs. Presence in all five tumor regions was observed for only about 7.5-24% of top clones. When set against blood, tumors had a significantly higher top-250-clone fraction (p = 0.039).

The sequence was collected from a man aged 35 to 55 with primary liver carcinoma and hepatitis B virus infection. The chain couples TRBV6-2 or TRBV6-3 to TRBJ2-7; 8 nucleotides agree with TRBD1. Sequenced input: liver tumor tissue from sampling region 4. Subset reported: tumor region T4, right-lateral pole. The CDR3 DNA reads TGTGCCAGCTCCTTTGACAGGGGATACTATGAGCAGTACTTC. Translation: CASSFDRGYYEQYF.